The 5 T cell receptor beta chains below were found in one sample sequenced in a study of neurological immune-mediated disorders. One entry per CDR3 protein, called by TCRdb with MiXCR from the 5' RACE reads. The table shows some 50,000 distinct CDR3 sequences, with around 2% occurring only once. The sequenced sample was PBMCs. Receptors originate from a woman aged 40 to 49 with multiple sclerosis.

This clonotype was counted many times. The chain carries TRBV3-1 and TRBJ1-1; D unclear. This CDR3 has 14 amino acids. Germline V CDR1 and CDR2: LGHDT, YNNKEL (reference sequence). V lost 6 bases, J lost 5 bases, and 16 bases lay in between. The CDR3 DNA is TGTGCCAGCAGTCCTGAGTGGCGTGTGACTGAAGCTTTCTTT. The encoded protein is CASSPEWRVTEAFF.

The sample holds many counts of this clonotype. The chain couples TRBV2 to TRBJ1-2, with D possibly matching TRBD1 (5 bases). The CDR3 is 15 amino acids. Trimming cost V 8 bases and J 4 bases, with 20 bases left between them. Germline V lookup: CDR1 SNHLY, CDR2 FYNNEI. CDR3 loop: CASRRQGAIRYGYTF. In nucleotides, the CDR3 is TGTGCCAGCCGACGTCAGGGCGCGATCCGCTATGGCTACACCTTC. Supplemented by reference TRBV2 and TRBJ1-2, the full variable domain reads EPEVTQTPSHQVTQMGQEVILRCVPISNHLYFYWYRQILGQKVEFLVSFYNNEISEKSEIFDDQFSVERPDGSNFTLKIRSTKLEDSAMYFCASRRQGAIRYGYTFGSGTRLTVV.

This clonotype was counted at least ten times. The chain employs TRBV18 and TRBJ2-7, with D possibly being TRBD1 (5 bases). This CDR3 is built from 18 residues. Germline V gives CDR1 KGHSH, CDR2 LQKENI. V was cut by 3 bases and J by 0 bases, with 21 bases left in between. DNA for the CDR3: TGTGCCAGCTCACCCCCTCCCCCCACAGGTTTTCTCTCCTACGAGCAGTACTTC. It specifies CASSPPPPTGFLSYEQYF.

This clonotype occurred many times. CDR3 sequence: CASSLHSKNIQYF. In nucleotides, the CDR3 is TGTGCCAGCAGCCTTCATAGCAAAAACATTCAGTACTTC. The V and J genes are TRBV14 and TRBJ2-4; D gene unclear. The germline V gene has CDR1 SGHDN and CDR2 FVKESK. The CDR3 totals 13 residues. Trimming shortened V by 4 bases and J by 3 bases, and 7 bases separated the two germline ends. Filled out from reference TRBV14 and TRBJ2-4, the complete variable domain reads EAGVTQFPSHSVIEKGQTVTLRCDPISGHDNLYWYRRVMGKEIKFLLHFVKESKQDESGMPNNRFLAERTGGTYSTLKVQPAELEDSGVYFCASSLHSKNIQYFGAGTRLSVL.

This clonotype was found many times. The chain employs TRBV29-1 and TRBJ2-1; 9 bases map to TRBD1. Losses at the gene ends were 6 bases for V and 3 bases for J; bases not matched to a gene: 6. Germline CDR1 is SQVTM and CDR2 is ANQGSEA. This CDR3 contains 14 residues. CDR3 nucleotides: TGCAGCGTCCTAACAGGGGGCAGCTACAATGAGCAGTTCTTC. This gives the protein CSVLTGGSYNEQFF.